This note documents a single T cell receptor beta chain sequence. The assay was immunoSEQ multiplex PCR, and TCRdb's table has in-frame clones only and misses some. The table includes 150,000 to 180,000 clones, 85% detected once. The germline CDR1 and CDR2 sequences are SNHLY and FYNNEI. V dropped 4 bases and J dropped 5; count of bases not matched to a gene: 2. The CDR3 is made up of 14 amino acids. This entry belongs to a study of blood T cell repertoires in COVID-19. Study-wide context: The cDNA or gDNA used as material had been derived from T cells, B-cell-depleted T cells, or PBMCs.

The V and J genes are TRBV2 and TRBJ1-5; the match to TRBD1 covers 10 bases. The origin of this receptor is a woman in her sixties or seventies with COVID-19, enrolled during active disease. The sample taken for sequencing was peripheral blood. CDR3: CASSGTGGHQPQHF. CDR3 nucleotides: TGTGCCAGCAGTGGGACAGGGGGTCATCAGCCCCAGCATTTT.